The 21 T cell receptor beta chains presented below share a single source sample, sequenced in a study of T cells in Graves' hyperthyroidism and ophthalmopathy. Authors of the study amplified TCR beta CDR3 regions from RNA transcripts. A set of HTBI primers served as the primers for a first-round RT-PCR of the TCR CDR3. MiXCR, applied by TCRdb to the multiplex PCR reads, yields one record per CDR3 protein. The table records 300,000 to 500,000 distinct CDR3 sequences, more than 12% of them present only once. Sequencing was carried out using blood. Receptors were obtained from a man aged 45-65 years with Graves' ophthalmopathy.

This clonotype was counted a single time. A much larger clone lies one base from this, so it may be a read error. The chain recombines TRBV29-1 with TRBJ2-2, with 9 bases lining up with TRBD1. With V trimmed by 6 bases and J by 4 bases, 6 bases remained unmatched. CDR1 and CDR2 from the germline V gene are SQVTM and ANQGSEA. This CDR3 spans 14 amino acids. CDR3 protein: CSVSGTGFTGELFF. As DNA, the CDR3 is TGCAGCGTCTCCGGGACAGGGTTCACCGGGGAGCTGTTTTTT.

This clonotype was seen repeatedly, ten times or more. The genes are TRBV20-1 and TRBJ1-2; a weak D match, TRBD1 (5 bases). Trimming stripped 2 bases from V and 12 bases from J, with 22 bases between. The CDR3 loop spans 14 amino acids. Germline CDR1 and CDR2: DFQATT and SNEGSKA (reference sequence). The DNA of the CDR3 is TGCAGTGCTAGATCGGGGCAGGGCGGCTATGAGGACACCTTC. This sequence encodes CSARSGQGGYEDTF.

The chain uses TRBV11-2 and TRBJ1-1, with no clear D. The CDR3 length is 12 residues. The V end lost 2 bases, the J end lost 2 bases, and 3 bases lay between the germline ends. Germline V gene lookup returns CDR1 SGHAT and CDR2 FQNNGV. The DNA for the CDR3 is TGTGCCAGCAGCTTATATAACACTGAAGCTTTCTTT. Its translation: CASSLYNTEAFF.

This clonotype was picked up many times. The CDR3 reads CSAPQVGGTDTQYF. CDR3 nucleotides: TGCAGTGCTCCACAGGTTGGCGGCACAGATACGCAGTATTTT. The gene calls are TRBV20-1 and TRBJ2-3, with D perhaps TRBD1 (5 bases). This CDR3 is built from 14 residues. Trimming left V 5 bases short and J 1 base short, with 13 bases between. The germline V gene encodes CDR1 DFQATT and CDR2 SNEGSKA (reference sequence).

The CDR3 DNA sequence: TGCAGCGTTGAAGGGGTAGCGGGGGGCACAGATACGCAGTATTTT. It translates to CSVEGVAGGTDTQYF. This chain joins TRBV29-1 and TRBJ2-3; 9 bases line up with TRBD2. After removal of 1 base from V and 1 base from J, the junction contained 3 bases not matched to a gene. The length of the CDR3 is 15 residues. Germline values: CDR1 SQVTM, CDR2 ANQGSEA.

Ten or more counts support this clonotype. The CDR3 coding sequence is TGTGCCAGCAGCTTAGCCGCCGGAGCCAAGGTCGAGCAGTACTTC. The encoded protein is CASSLAAGAKVEQYF. The chain recombines TRBV7-9 with TRBJ2-7; D gene uncertain. The CDR3 covers 15 residues. Germline V gene sequence: CDR1 SEHNR, CDR2 FQNEAQ (reference sequence). Trimming removed 0 bases from V and 6 bases from J, with 15 bases in between.

The chain carries TRBV29-1 and TRBJ1-2, with D unclear. The CDR3 is made up of 11 amino acids. Germline V gene data show CDR1 as SQVTM and CDR2 as ANQGSEA. V was clipped by 1 base and J by 7 bases, with 7 bases between them. Here the CDR3 DNA reads TGCAGCGTTGAAGCTGCGGGTGGCTACACCTTC. It yields the protein CSVEAAGGYTF.

The chain uses TRBV5-1 and TRBJ2-7; 7 nucleotides align to TRBD1. There are 15 residues in the CDR3. Germline V gene data show CDR1 as SGHRS and CDR2 as YFSETQ. V shed 5 bases, J shed 1 base, and the junction held 9 bases outside the gene matches. This chain's CDR3 is CASRLRTGQSYEQYF. CDR3 sequence (DNA): TGCGCCAGCAGACTACGTACGGGACAGTCCTACGAGCAGTACTTC.

J is TRBJ2-3 and V is TRBV7-3, with 7 positions matching TRBD1. V shed 5 bases and J 1 base; nucleotides not matched to a gene: 3. The CDR3 extends over 14 amino acids. The germline gives CDR1 SGHTA, CDR2 FQGTGA. DNA for the CDR3: TGTGCCAGCAGCATCCAGGGGGGCACAGATACGCAGTATTTT. Its protein product is CASSIQGGTDTQYF.

This clonotype was recorded many times. The chain employs TRBV6-1 and TRBJ1-6; 10 bases fit TRBD1. The CDR3 consists of 18 residues. Germline lookup yields CDR1 MNHNS and CDR2 SASEGT. V was clipped by 7 bases and J by 4 bases; unmatched bases: 13. In DNA, the CDR3 is TGTGCCAGCAATCCGGGACAGGGGTCAATCTTTTATAATTCACCCCTCCACTTT. Its protein product is CASNPGQGSIFYNSPLHF.

This clonotype was seen repeatedly, ten times or more. The chain links TRBV6-1 to TRBJ2-3; D remains ambiguous. The V end lost 5 bases, the J end lost 2 bases, and 14 bases lay between the germline ends. CDR1 and CDR2 (germline): MNHNS, SASEGT. This CDR3 region has 15 residues. CDR3 amino acids: CASSYASPTTDTQYF. The CDR3 coding sequence is TGTGCCAGCAGTTATGCAAGTCCGACCACAGATACGCAGTATTTT.

This clonotype was seen only a few times. The chain carries TRBV19 and TRBJ1-2; D is unclear. V was pared by 11 bases and J by 4 bases, with 14 bases between. CDR1 is LNHDA, CDR2 SQIVND, per germline (reference sequence). The CDR3 sequence is 12 residues long. The CDR3 nucleotides read TGTGCCTCTCAGGCTGAGGGCTATGGCTACACCTTC. Its protein is CASQAEGYGYTF.

The CDR3 loop is CASSRGVDQPQHF. The CDR3 DNA reads TGTGCCAGTAGCAGGGGTGTCGATCAGCCCCAGCATTTT. The rearrangement uses TRBV19 and TRBJ1-5; D is possibly TRBD1 (6 bases). V was clipped by 6 bases and J by 5 bases, with 11 bases between them. The CDR3 is 13 amino acids. The germline gives CDR1 LNHDA, CDR2 SQIVND (reference sequence).

This clonotype has at least ten counts. This chain links TRBV20-1 with TRBJ2-1, with 8 bases aligning to TRBD2. The CDR3 runs to 14 residues. V shed 7 bases and J 0 bases; nucleotides not matched to a gene: 5. Germline V gene sequence: CDR1 DFQATT, CDR2 SNEGSKA (reference sequence). CDR3 DNA: TGCAGTGTTTCTAGCGGGCGCTCCTACAATGAGCAGTTCTTC. Amino acid sequence: CSVSSGRSYNEQFF.

This clonotype showed up many times. The CDR3 loop is CASSQDRVADTQYF. CDR3 nucleotide sequence: TGTGCCAGCAGCCAAGACAGGGTGGCAGATACGCAGTATTTT. This chain connects TRBV3-1 to TRBJ2-3; tentative D call: TRBD1 (5 bases). Germline V CDR1 and CDR2: LGHDT, YNNKEL (reference sequence). This CDR3 spans 14 amino acids. Between the trimmed V and J ends, which lost 0 bases and 4 bases, there was a span of 8 bases.

This clonotype has only a few counts. The rearrangement joins TRBV20-1 to TRBJ1-5; D gene ambiguous. CDR1 and CDR2 from the germline V gene are DFQATT and SNEGSKA (reference sequence). With 0 bases removed from V and 1 base from J, the gap between germline ends came to 7 bases. The CDR3 is 14 residues long. The CDR3 reads CSAREPVSNQPQHF. As DNA, the CDR3 is TGCAGTGCTAGAGAACCGGTGAGCAATCAGCCCCAGCATTTT.

This clonotype appeared many times. This chain links TRBV7-6 with TRBJ2-1, with 13 bases that match TRBD2. Per germline, CDR1 SGHVS and CDR2 FNYEAQ. The ends lost 6 bases at V and 6 bases at J; junction bases unmatched: 5. The CDR3 consists of 15 residues. CDR3 coding DNA: TGTGCCAGCAGTCCGACTAGCGGGAGGTTCAATGAGCAGTTCTTC. Protein: CASSPTSGRFNEQFF.

This clonotype was counted many times. The rearrangement uses TRBV6-1 and TRBJ2-7, with D perhaps TRBD1 or TRBD2 (5 bases each). This CDR3 has 15 residues. Germline values: CDR1 MNHNS, CDR2 SASEGT. CDR3: CTTSGNRDAAYEQYF. The CDR3 region has the DNA TGTACTACCTCAGGGAACCGGGACGCCGCCTACGAGCAGTACTTC.

This clonotype appeared a few times. The rearrangement joins TRBV19 to TRBJ1-2, with a possible D match to TRBD1 (5 bases). This CDR3 region has 15 residues. Germline V gives CDR1 LNHDA, CDR2 SQIVND (reference sequence). The V and J ends lost 2 bases and 3 bases respectively, with 13 bases between them. In nucleotides, the CDR3 is TGTGCCAGTAGTATACGGGGACGGAGTCACTATGGCTACACCTTC. This gives the protein CASSIRGRSHYGYTF.

This clonotype was seen at least ten times. V is TRBV30 and J is TRBJ2-3; 13 bases match TRBD2. The germline V gene has CDR1 GTSNPN and CDR2 SVGIG (reference sequence). CDR3 size: 15 residues. Unmatched junction bases numbered 3, after V lost 0 bases and J lost 6 bases. The DNA of the CDR3 is TGTGCCTGGAGTGTCGGGACTAGCGGGACGGATACGCAGTATTTT. It translates to CAWSVGTSGTDTQYF. Full variable domain (missing parts from reference TRBV30 and TRBJ2-3): SQTIHQWPATLVQPVGSPLSLECTVEGTSNPNLYWYRQAAGRGLQLLFYSVGIGQISSEVPQNLSASRPQDRQFILSSKKLLLSDSGFYLCAWSVGTSGTDTQYFGPGTRLTVL.

This clonotype was seen only a few times. The chain employs TRBV4-1 and TRBJ2-3, with no clear D. Germline CDR1 reads MGHRA; CDR2 reads YSYEKL. Trimming shortened V by 1 base and J by 5 bases, and 7 bases separated the two germline ends. This CDR3 has 13 amino acids. The CDR3 bases are TGCGCCAGCAGCCAAGGACCCCTAGATACGCAGTATTTT. Protein product: CASSQGPLDTQYF.